The subject of this entry is one TCR beta chain. These data come from a study of blood T cell repertoires in COVID-19. CDR1 is MNHEY and CDR2 is SMNVEV in the germline V gene (reference sequence). The junction had 10 bases not matched to a gene; V was cut back by 5 bases and J by 4 bases. The CDR3 extends over 15 amino acids. Sequencing was performed with immunoSEQ multiplex PCR; in TCRdb, only in-frame clones are kept and a portion is missing. The sample holds roughly 150,000 clones, around 79% seen once. Sequenced sample: PBMCs or T cells enriched from blood (not recorded which). The rearrangement joins TRBV27 to TRBJ1-1, with 7 bases matching TRBD1. This receptor was taken from a woman aged 70-85 years in a cohort exposed to, infected with or recovered from COVID-19 (not recorded which). The CDR3 region has the DNA TGTGCCAGCAGTCTCAAACAGGGGTTCGGCACTGAAGCTTTCTTT. This translates into CASSLKQGFGTEAFF.